One sample yielded the 18 T cell receptor beta chains listed below, sequenced in a study of shared T cell receptors in the human thymus (dated by TCRdb to the early 2020s). The method behind the library was the immunoSEQ multiplex PCR assay. The table was pulled from immuneACCESS by TCRdb, which kept in-frame rearrangements only. Such tables lose some clones; where checked, under half of the loss comes from unresolved V genes, and the rest has no known cause. This sample gives roughly 710,000 clones in total; 80% to 90% of them show up just once. The ten biggest clones cover 0.0095% to 0.013% of the sample. These same data were also listed under a study on human thymus T cells.

The sequencing input was thymocytes. The receptors shown here come from a girl under three years old with a congenital heart defect. Donor details come from another sample of the same person, matched by shared clones.

The rearrangement links TRBV5-4 to TRBJ2-3; D perhaps matches TRBD2 (5 bases). In germline, CDR1 is SGHNT, CDR2 YYREEE (reference sequence). This CDR3 comprises 14 residues. V lost 3 bases and J lost 6, with 14 bases in between. The CDR3 here is CASSSTEGVDTQYF. The CDR3 DNA reads as TGTGCCAGCAGCTCTACCGAGGGTGTGGATACGCAGTATTTT.

The chain employs TRBV11-2 and TRBJ1-1; 10 nucleotides agree with TRBD1. The CDR3 runs 17 residues. Germline CDR1 and CDR2: SGHAT and FQNNGV. V trimming: 5 bases; J trimming: 1 base; junction bases outside the gene matches: 10. The CDR3, as DNA: TGTGCCAGCAGCCCCTGGAGGACAGGGGGAGGGAACACTGAAGCTTTCTTT. Translating gives CASSPWRTGGGNTEAFF.

The rearrangement joins TRBV11-1 to TRBJ1-1; D might be TRBD1 (6 bases). Per the germline V gene, CDR1 is SGHAT and CDR2 is FQDESV (reference sequence). CDR3 length: 16 residues. With 2 bases removed from V and 6 bases from J, the gap between germline ends came to 19 bases. The DNA for the CDR3 is TGTGCCAGCAGCTTATCGACAACGGGGGCGGGGGCTGAAGCTTTCTTT. This gives the protein CASSLSTTGAGAEAFF.

CDR3 loop: CASSFGLNTEAFF. CDR3 coding DNA: TGCGCCAGCAGCTTCGGTCTGAACACTGAAGCTTTCTTT. The rearrangement links TRBV5-1 to TRBJ1-1; the D is unclear. V gave up 2 bases and J gave up 0 bases, with 5 bases separating them. The CDR3 contains 13 residues. From germline, CDR1 is SGHRS and CDR2 YFSETQ.

The V call is TRBV6-6, the J call TRBJ2-7; TRBD1 agrees at 7 bases. Unmatched junction bases numbered 8, after V lost 6 bases and J lost 3 bases. This CDR3 comprises 14 residues. Looked up from germline, CDR1 is MNHNY and CDR2 is SVGAGI (reference sequence). The DNA of the CDR3 is TGTGCCAGCAGCTCACGGGACAGAGGCTACGAGCAGTACTTC. Protein: CASSSRDRGYEQYF.

This sequence joins TRBV4-1 and TRBJ1-2; 8 nucleotides agree with TRBD1. Looked up from germline, CDR1 is MGHRA and CDR2 is YSYEKL. V lost 1 base, J lost 8 bases, and 9 bases stayed unmatched. The CDR3 contains 15 residues. The CDR3 loop reads CASSQALGQGVGYTF. CDR3 coding DNA: TGCGCCAGCAGCCAAGCCCTCGGACAGGGTGTGGGCTACACCTTC.

The chain carries TRBV4-3 and TRBJ1-1; perhaps TRBD1 as D (6 bases). CDR3 size: 16 residues. Germline assignment: CDR1 LGHNA and CDR2 YSLEER. V was shortened by 2 bases and J by 5 bases, with 18 bases between the two germline ends. Here the CDR3 reads CASSQTEQGFRTEAFF. DNA of the CDR3: TGCGCCAGCAGCCAAACGGAACAGGGTTTTCGAACTGAAGCTTTCTTT.

In this sample, this clone turned up once. The chain is built from TRBV19 and TRBJ1-5, with D uncertain. V was clipped by 5 bases and J by 1 base, with 6 bases between them. Germline loops: CDR1 LNHDA, CDR2 SQIVND (reference sequence). The CDR3 covers 13 residues. The CDR3 here is CASSRESNQPQHF. DNA for the CDR3: TGTGCCAGTAGTCGGGAAAGCAATCAGCCCCAGCATTTT.

This clone was seen once. The chain combines TRBV9 with TRBJ2-1; perhaps TRBD2 as D (5 bases). CDR3 size: 15 residues. CDR1 is SGDLS, CDR2 YYNGEE, per germline. V lost 0 bases to trimming and J lost 3 bases, with 10 bases between them. The CDR3 sequence is CASSVGGEYYNEQFF. The CDR3 coding sequence is TGTGCCAGCAGCGTAGGTGGGGAGTACTACAATGAGCAGTTCTTC.

This clone was seen only a few times. The V and J genes are TRBV5-4 and TRBJ1-1, with D tentatively TRBD1 (6 bases). Germline assignment: CDR1 SGHNT and CDR2 YYREEE (reference sequence). With 2 bases removed from V and 2 bases from J, the gap between germline ends came to 19 bases. This CDR3 comprises 17 residues. CDR3 sequence: CASSFCCGQPSNTEAFF. The CDR3 DNA sequence: TGTGCCAGCAGCTTCTGCTGCGGACAGCCTTCTAACACTGAAGCTTTCTTT.

This chain joins TRBV7-6 and TRBJ1-2, with 8 bases lining up with TRBD1. V trimming: 5 bases; J trimming: 3 bases; junction bases outside the gene matches: 26. Germline V gives CDR1 SGHVS, CDR2 FNYEAQ. This CDR3 is 21 amino acids long. CDR3: CASSPWDRHDPSLANYYGYTF. The CDR3 region has the DNA TGTGCCAGCAGCCCCTGGGACAGGCATGACCCAAGTCTCGCAAATTACTATGGCTACACCTTC.

This clone has just one count. The V and J genes are TRBV19 and TRBJ1-6; a possible D gene is TRBD1 (5 bases). This CDR3 region has 15 residues. The V gene's germline CDR1 is LNHDA and CDR2 SQIVND (reference sequence). Trimming left V 1 base short and J 6 bases short, with 10 bases between. Here the CDR3 reads CASSIGAGPNSPLHF. The CDR3 DNA follows: TGTGCCAGTAGTATAGGGGCAGGGCCTAATTCACCCCTCCACTTT. The full variable domain, rest sourced from reference TRBV19 and TRBJ1-6, is DGGITQSPKYLFRKEGQNVTLSCEQNLNHDAMYWYRQDPGQGLRLIYYSQIVNDFQKGDIAEGYSVSREKKESFPLTVTSAQKNPTAFYLCASSIGAGPNSPLHFGNGTRLTVT.

The chain links TRBV19 to TRBJ1-5; D uncertain. Germline V gene lookup returns CDR1 LNHDA and CDR2 SQIVND (reference sequence). Between the trimmed V and J ends, which lost 2 bases and 9 bases, there was a span of 8 bases. The length of the CDR3 is 12 residues. CDR3 in amino acids: CASSIQRGPQHF. The CDR3 region has the DNA TGTGCCAGTAGTATACAGCGGGGGCCCCAGCATTTT.

The chain has TRBV7-8 and TRBJ2-5; TRBD2 matches 13 bases. The J call is doubtful: the DNA matches TRBJ2-7 better. The CDR3 has 20 amino acids. Germline-derived CDR1 and CDR2 are SGHVS and FQNEAQ. CDR3 residues: CASSTSGGDTTIPSSYEQYF. Here the CDR3 DNA reads TGTGCCAGCAGTACTAGCGGGGGGGACACTACGATACCAAGCTCCTACGAGCAGTACTTC.

The chain joins TRBV7-2 to TRBJ2-7; the match to TRBD2 covers 11 bases. The length of the CDR3 is 13 residues. Germline assignment: CDR1 SGHTA and CDR2 FQGNSA. Losses at the gene ends were 4 bases for V and 4 bases for J; bases not matched to a gene: 0. The DNA of the CDR3 is TGTGCCAGCAGCTGGACTAGCGGGTACGAGCAGTACTTC. Its protein is CASSWTSGYEQYF.

This sequence joins TRBV2 and TRBJ1-1; D is uncertain. The CDR3 extends over 12 amino acids. Germline loops: CDR1 SNHLY, CDR2 FYNNEI. The V gene lost 3 bases and the J gene lost 3 bases, with 5 bases spanning the gap. The CDR3 DNA is TGTGCCAGCAGTGAGGTAGACACTGAAGCTTTCTTT. It is translated as CASSEVDTEAFF.

The chain is built from TRBV5-1 and TRBJ1-2; D not certain. The V end was cut by 4 bases, the J end by 2 bases, with 18 bases between. Germline CDR1 and CDR2: SGHRS and YFSETQ. The CDR3 totals 16 residues. CDR3 in amino acids: CASSPKGRTANYGYTF. The CDR3 DNA reads TGCGCCAGCAGCCCGAAGGGCCGGACTGCGAACTATGGCTACACCTTC.

Only a few counts were recorded for this clone. This chain joins TRBV6-6 and TRBJ1-1, with 9 bases lining up with TRBD1. V was pared by 6 bases and J by 1 base, with 6 bases of the junction left unmatched. This CDR3 has 15 residues. Germline loops: CDR1 MNHNY, CDR2 SVGAGI (reference sequence). The CDR3 DNA reads TGTGCCAGCAGCCAGACGGGACAGGGGAACACTGAAGCTTTCTTT. It codes for CASSQTGQGNTEAFF.